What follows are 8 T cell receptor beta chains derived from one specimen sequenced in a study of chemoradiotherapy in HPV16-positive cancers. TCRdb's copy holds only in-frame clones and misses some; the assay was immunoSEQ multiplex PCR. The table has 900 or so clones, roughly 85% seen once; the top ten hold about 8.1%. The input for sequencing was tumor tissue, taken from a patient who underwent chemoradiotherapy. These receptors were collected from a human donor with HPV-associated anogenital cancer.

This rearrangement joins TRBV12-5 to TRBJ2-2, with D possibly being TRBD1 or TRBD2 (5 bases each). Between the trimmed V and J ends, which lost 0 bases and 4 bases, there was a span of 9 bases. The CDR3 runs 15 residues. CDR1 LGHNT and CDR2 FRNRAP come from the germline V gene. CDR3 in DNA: TGTGCTAGTGGTTTGGTACATGGGGGCACCGGGGAGCTGTTTTTT. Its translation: CASGLVHGGTGELFF. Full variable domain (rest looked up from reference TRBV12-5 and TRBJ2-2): DARVTQTPRHKVTEMGQEVTMRCQPILGHNTVFWYRQTMMQGLELLAYFRNRAPLDDSGMPKDRFSAEMPDATLATLKIQPSEPRDSAVYFCASGLVHGGTGELFFGEGSRLTVL.

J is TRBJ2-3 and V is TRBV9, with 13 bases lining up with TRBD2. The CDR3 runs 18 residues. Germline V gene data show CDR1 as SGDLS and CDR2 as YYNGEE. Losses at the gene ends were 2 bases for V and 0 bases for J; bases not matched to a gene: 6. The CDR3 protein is CASSVGTSGVASTDTQYF. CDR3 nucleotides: TGTGCCAGCAGCGTTGGGACTAGCGGGGTCGCTAGCACAGATACGCAGTATTTT.

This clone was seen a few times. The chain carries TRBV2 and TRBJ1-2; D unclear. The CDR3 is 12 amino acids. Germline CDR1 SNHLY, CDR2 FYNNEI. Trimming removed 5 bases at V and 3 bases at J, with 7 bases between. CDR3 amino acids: CASSNLDYGYTF. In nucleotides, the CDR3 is TGTGCCAGCAGTAACCTCGACTATGGCTACACCTTC.

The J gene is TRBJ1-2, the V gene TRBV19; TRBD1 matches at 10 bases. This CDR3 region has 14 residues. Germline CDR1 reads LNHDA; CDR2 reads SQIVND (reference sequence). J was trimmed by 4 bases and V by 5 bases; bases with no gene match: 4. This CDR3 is CASSPTGGFYGYTF. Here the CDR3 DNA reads TGTGCCAGTAGTCCGACAGGGGGCTTCTATGGCTACACCTTC. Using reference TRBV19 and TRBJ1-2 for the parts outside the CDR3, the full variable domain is DGGITQSPKYLFRKEGQNVTLSCEQNLNHDAMYWYRQDPGQGLRLIYYSQIVNDFQKGDIAEGYSVSREKKESFPLTVTSAQKNPTAFYLCASSPTGGFYGYTFGSGTRLTVV.

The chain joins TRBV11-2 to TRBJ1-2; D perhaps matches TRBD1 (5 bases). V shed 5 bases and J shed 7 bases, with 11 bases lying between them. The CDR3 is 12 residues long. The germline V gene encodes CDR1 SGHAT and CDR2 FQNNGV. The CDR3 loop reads CASSPSGVGYTF. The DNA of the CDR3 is TGTGCCAGCAGCCCGTCGGGGGTTGGCTACACCTTC.

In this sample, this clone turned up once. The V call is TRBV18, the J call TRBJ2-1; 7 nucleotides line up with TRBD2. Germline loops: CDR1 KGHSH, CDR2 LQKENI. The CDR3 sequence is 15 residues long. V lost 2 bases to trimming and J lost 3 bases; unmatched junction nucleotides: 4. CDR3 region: CASSPGASGYNEQFF. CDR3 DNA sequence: TGTGCCAGCTCACCAGGCGCTAGCGGCTACAATGAGCAGTTCTTC. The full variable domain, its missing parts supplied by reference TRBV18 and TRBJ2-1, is NAGVMQNPRHLVRRRGQEARLRCSPMKGHSHVYWYRQLPEEGLKFMVYLQKENIIDESGMPKERFSAEFPKEGPSILRIQQVVRGDSAAYFCASSPGASGYNEQFFGPGTRLTVL.

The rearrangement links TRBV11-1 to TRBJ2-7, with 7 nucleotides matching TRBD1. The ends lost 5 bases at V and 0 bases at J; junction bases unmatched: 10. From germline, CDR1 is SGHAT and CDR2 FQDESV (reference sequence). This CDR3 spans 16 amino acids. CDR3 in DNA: TGTGCCAGCAGCGCCCGGACAGGTAGGAGCTCCTACGAGCAGTACTTC. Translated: CASSARTGRSSYEQYF.

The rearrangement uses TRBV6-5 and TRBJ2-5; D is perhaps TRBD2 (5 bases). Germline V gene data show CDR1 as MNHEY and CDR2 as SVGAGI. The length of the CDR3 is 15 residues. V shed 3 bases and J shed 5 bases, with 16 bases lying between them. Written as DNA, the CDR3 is TGTGCCAGCAGTTATTCCTCGGTTAGCGTGGAGACCCAGTACTTC. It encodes CASSYSSVSVETQYF.